This is a list of T cell receptor beta chains from one sample in a study of T cell repertoires in cytomegalovirus infection. MiXCR, run by TCRdb on the reads, gives a single entry per CDR3 protein. The sample shows hundreds of thousands of distinct CDR3 sequences, about 24% of them seen only once. Sequencing was performed on CD8+ T cells from PBMCs. The receptor set was obtained from a human donor in good health (CMV status not recorded). Some clones in this sample may be carry-over from other donors' samples. CDR3s include the opening cysteine and the closing phenylalanine or tryptophan. D genes are given only for firm matches. Expanded clones get a size class; other rows say once, few or many, or leave the size out.

TRBD1	TRBV2	TRBJ1-5	-	CASNNRDRGLGQPQHF	TGTGCCAGCAATAATCGGGACAGGGGGCTTGGACAGCCCCAGCATTTT
-	TRBV28	TRBJ2-5	-	CASSPYMGETQYF	TGTGCCAGCAGTCCCTACATGGGAGAGACCCAGTACTTC
-	TRBV14	TRBJ2-5	many	CASSLWFGGEQETQYF	TGTGCCAGCAGCTTATGGTTCGGCGGGGAACAAGAGACCCAGTACTTC
-	TRBV20-1	TRBJ2-5	-	CSARSAGRAIRFVQETQYF	TGCAGTGCTAGGAGCGCAGGGCGCGCTATTCGTTTCGTCCAAGAGACCCAGTACTTC
-	TRBV7-6	TRBJ2-7	-	CASSLKDKRYEQYF	TGTGCCAGCAGCTTAAAGGACAAGCGCTACGAGCAGTACTTC
TRBD1	TRBV5-4	TRBJ2-4	few	CASSSGQGRENIQYF	TGTGCCAGCAGCTCCGGACAGGGCAGGGAAAACATTCAGTACTTC
-	TRBV12-3/TRBV12-4	TRBJ2-2	few	CASSSAGSPTGELFF	TGTGCCAGCAGTTCAGCAGGGTCCCCCACCGGGGAGCTGTTTTTT
-	TRBV20-1	TRBJ2-7	-	CSTETRISYEQYF	TGCAGTACTGAAACACGGATCTCCTACGAGCAGTACTTC
TRBD2	TRBV9	TRBJ2-1	-	CASNLRGGYNEQFF	TGTGCCAGCAACCTTCGGGGGGGATACAATGAGCAGTTCTTC
-	TRBV28	TRBJ2-2	-	CASSLLEGTGELFF	TGTGCCAGCAGTCTCCTTGAAGGGACCGGGGAGCTGTTTTTT
TRBD1	TRBV7-8	TRBJ2-5	many	CASSLAGQGFQETQYF	TGTGCCAGCAGCTTAGCGGGACAGGGTTTCCAAGAGACCCAGTACTTC
-	TRBV6-5	TRBJ2-3	few	CASSYSRRDTQYF	TGTGCCAGCAGTTACTCGAGGCGAGATACGCAGTATTTT
TRBD1	TRBV7-8	TRBJ2-1	many	CASSLGQGLGNEQFF	TGTGCCAGCAGCTTAGGACAGGGTCTGGGCAATGAGCAGTTCTTC
TRBD1	TRBV29-1	TRBJ2-7	few	CSGGPGQGAYEQYF	TGCAGCGGTGGACCGGGACAGGGGGCTTACGAGCAGTACTTC
TRBD1	TRBV12-3/TRBV12-4	TRBJ2-2	-	CASNPGTANTGELFF	TGTGCCAGCAATCCCGGGACAGCGAACACCGGGGAGCTGTTTTTT
TRBD1	TRBV6-5	TRBJ1-5	-	CASRNRGGNQPQHF	TGTGCCAGCAGAAACAGGGGCGGCAATCAGCCCCAGCATTTT
TRBD1	TRBV7-9	TRBJ2-1	-	CASGLTGQSYNEQFF	TGTGCCAGCGGCCTGACAGGGCAGAGTTACAATGAGCAGTTCTTC
TRBD2	TRBV5-6	TRBJ2-1	few	CASSAGVSAYNEQFF	TGTGCCAGCAGCGCGGGGGTGTCGGCCTACAATGAGCAGTTCTTC
-	TRBV11-2	TRBJ2-3	few	CASSPVVPPDTQYF	TGTGCCAGCAGCCCAGTGGTACCCCCAGATACGCAGTATTTT
-	TRBV6-1	TRBJ1-1	few	CASLWGDTEAFF	TGTGCCAGCCTTTGGGGGGACACTGAAGCTTTCTTT
-	TRBV7-2	TRBJ1-1	few	CASSFLLVNTEAFF	TGTGCCAGCAGCTTTTTACTCGTGAACACTGAAGCTTTCTTT
-	TRBV19	TRBJ2-7	few	CASRDGLRNEQYF	TGTGCCAGTAGAGACGGACTGAGGAACGAGCAGTACTTC
-	TRBV5-1	TRBJ2-1	few	CASSLSRAISHNEQFF	TGCGCCAGCAGCTTGAGCAGGGCGATTTCCCACAATGAGCAGTTCTTC
-	TRBV2	TRBJ1-1	few	CASWGTTEAFF	TGTGCCAGCTGGGGCACCACTGAAGCTTTCTTT
TRBD1	TRBV29-1	TRBJ2-5	-	CSVEALGQGEETQYF	TGCAGCGTTGAAGCGCTCGGACAGGGGGAAGAGACCCAGTACTTC
TRBD2	TRBV7-8	TRBJ2-3	few	CASSLAASGNTDTQYF	TGTGCCAGCAGCTTAGCGGCTAGCGGAAACACAGATACGCAGTATTTT
-	TRBV7-9	TRBJ1-1	few	CASIGRGRDEAFF	TGTGCCAGCATTGGCAGGGGCCGGGATGAAGCTTTCTTT
-	TRBV28	TRBJ2-7	few	CASSTTESTYEQYF	TGTGCCAGCAGTACGACAGAATCTACCTACGAGCAGTACTTC
-	TRBV7-9	TRBJ1-2	many	CASLPEAGYGYTF	TGTGCCAGCCTCCCAGAGGCGGGTTATGGCTACACCTTC
-	TRBV6-5	TRBJ2-1	few	CASVYQLEQFF	TGTGCCAGCGTATACCAGTTAGAGCAGTTCTTC
-	TRBV7-2	TRBJ2-4	many	CASSLGGPQWGRRAKNIQYF	TGTGCCAGCAGCTTAGGGGGCCCACAATGGGGCCGGCGAGCCAAAAACATTCAGTACTTC
-	TRBV15	TRBJ1-5	-	CATSLGTNQPQHF	TGTGCCACCTCTCTGGGGACCAATCAGCCCCAGCATTTT
-	TRBV19	TRBJ1-4	few	CATRGRQNFNEKLFF	TGTGCCACTCGGGGGCGACAGAATTTTAATGAAAAACTGTTTTTT
-	TRBV12-3/TRBV12-4	TRBJ2-1	few	CASSFRFNEQFF	TGTGCCAGCAGTTTCAGATTCAATGAGCAGTTCTTC
TRBD1	TRBV29-1	TRBJ2-1	-	CSVEDWGQSSYNEQFF	TGCAGCGTTGAAGATTGGGGACAGAGCTCCTACAATGAGCAGTTCTTC
-	TRBV12-3/TRBV12-4	TRBJ2-1	many	CASSPPYIATYNEQFF	TGTGCCAGCAGTCCGCCCTATATAGCGACCTACAATGAGCAGTTCTTC
TRBD1	TRBV7-6	TRBJ2-2	-	CASSLTGGPYTGELFF	TGTGCCAGCAGCCTGACAGGGGGCCCCTATACCGGGGAGCTGTTTTTT
-	TRBV6-6	TRBJ2-4	-	CASSYSGIQYF	TGTGCCAGCAGTTACTCTGGCATTCAGTACTTC
TRBD1	TRBV29-1	TRBJ1-2	few	CSVVTGGSLYGYTF	TGCAGCGTTGTAACAGGGGGCTCCCTCTATGGCTACACCTTC
TRBD2	TRBV5-1	TRBJ2-1	-	CASGTSGGNEQFF	TGCGCCAGCGGGACTAGCGGGGGGAATGAGCAGTTCTTC
TRBD2	TRBV14	TRBJ2-1	-	CASSQDSIAGGSYNEQFF	TGTGCCAGCAGCCAAGACTCCATAGCGGGGGGCTCCTACAATGAGCAGTTCTTC
-	TRBV6-2/TRBV6-3	TRBJ2-1	few	CASSWGLDEQFF	TGTGCCAGCAGTTGGGGATTGGATGAGCAGTTCTTC
TRBD1	TRBV12-5	TRBJ2-3	few	CASGLVGGSDTQYF	TGTGCTAGTGGTTTGGTAGGGGGCAGTGATACGCAGTATTTT
-	TRBV10-3	TRBJ2-7	few	CATTGPTSSYEQYF	TGTGCCACAACGGGGCCGACCAGCTCCTACGAGCAGTACTTC
-	TRBV7-9	TRBJ2-1	-	CASSLFPGARVRNEQFF	TGTGCCAGCAGTCTCTTCCCGGGGGCGCGCGTCCGCAATGAGCAGTTCTTC
-	TRBV6-2/TRBV6-3	TRBJ1-1	many	CASTLGRGTEAFF	TGTGCCAGCACTCTAGGAAGGGGGACTGAAGCTTTCTTT
-	TRBV12-3/TRBV12-4	TRBJ2-7	few	CASSELGTSRVEQYF	TGTGCCAGCAGTGAGTTAGGGACATCACGCGTCGAGCAGTACTTC
-	TRBV6-1	TRBJ2-7	few	CASSQQGFSYEQYF	TGTGCCAGCAGCCAACAGGGTTTCTCCTACGAGCAGTACTTC
-	TRBV20-1	TRBJ1-2	-	CSARFQGTNYGYTF	TGCAGTGCTAGGTTTCAGGGCACTAACTATGGCTACACCTTC
-	TRBV7-2	TRBJ1-6	many	CASSLSGFYNSPLHF	TGTGCCAGCAGCTTATCGGGATTCTATAATTCACCCCTCCACTTT
-	TRBV6-6	TRBJ1-5	-	CASSYMQGFWDSNQPQHF	TGTGCCAGCAGTTACATGCAGGGGTTTTGGGACAGCAATCAGCCCCAGCATTTT
-	TRBV27	TRBJ1-1	many	CASSDGGQGTEAFF	TGTGCCAGCAGTGACGGGGGGCAGGGCACTGAAGCTTTCTTT
TRBD1	TRBV28	TRBJ1-1	many	CASSTRTGWVTEAFF	TGTGCCAGCAGTACCCGGACAGGGTGGGTCACTGAAGCTTTCTTT
-	TRBV4-2	TRBJ2-3	-	CASSQEKRGTDTQYF	TGTGCCAGCAGCCAAGAAAAGCGGGGCACAGATACGCAGTATTTT
-	TRBV10-3	TRBJ2-3	few	CAISGRGERDTDTQYF	TGTGCCATCAGTGGGCGCGGTGAGAGGGACACAGATACGCAGTATTTT
-	TRBV11-2	TRBJ1-1	many	CASSLWTGRGDTEAFF	TGTGCCAGCAGCTTATGGACTGGCAGGGGAGATACTGAAGCTTTCTTT
TRBD2	TRBV28	TRBJ2-1	few	CASSFDRLAGYEQFF	TGTGCCAGCAGTTTCGATCGACTAGCGGGATATGAGCAGTTCTTC